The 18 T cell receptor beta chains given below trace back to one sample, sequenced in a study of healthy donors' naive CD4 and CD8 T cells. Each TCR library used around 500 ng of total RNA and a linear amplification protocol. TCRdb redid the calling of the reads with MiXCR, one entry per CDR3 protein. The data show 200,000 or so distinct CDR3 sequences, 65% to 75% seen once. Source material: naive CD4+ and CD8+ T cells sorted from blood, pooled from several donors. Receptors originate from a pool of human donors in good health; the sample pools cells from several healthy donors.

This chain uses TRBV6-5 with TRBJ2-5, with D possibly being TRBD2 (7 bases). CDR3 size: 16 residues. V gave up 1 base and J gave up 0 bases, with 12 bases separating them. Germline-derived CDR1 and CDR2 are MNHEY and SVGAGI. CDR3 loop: CASSYYAGANQETQYF. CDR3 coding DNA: TGTGCCAGCAGTTACTACGCGGGGGCGAACCAAGAGACCCAGTACTTC.

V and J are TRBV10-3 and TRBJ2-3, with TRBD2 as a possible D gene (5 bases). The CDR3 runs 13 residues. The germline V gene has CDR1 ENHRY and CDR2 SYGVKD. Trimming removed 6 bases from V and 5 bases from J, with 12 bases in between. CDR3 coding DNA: TGTGCCATCAGGCCTCCACTAGAAGATACGCAGTATTTT. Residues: CAIRPPLEDTQYF.

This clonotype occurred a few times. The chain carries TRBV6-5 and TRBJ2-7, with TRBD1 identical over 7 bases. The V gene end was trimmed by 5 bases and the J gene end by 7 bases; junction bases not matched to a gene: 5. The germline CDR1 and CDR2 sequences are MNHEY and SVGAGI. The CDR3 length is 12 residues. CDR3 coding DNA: TGTGCCAGCAGTGCCACAGGGGTAGAGCAGTACTTC. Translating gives CASSATGVEQYF.

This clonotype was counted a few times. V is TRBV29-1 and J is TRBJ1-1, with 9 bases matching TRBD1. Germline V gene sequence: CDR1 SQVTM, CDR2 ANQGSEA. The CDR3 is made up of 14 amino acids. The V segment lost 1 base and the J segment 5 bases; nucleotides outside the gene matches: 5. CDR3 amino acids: CSVEGTGQGTEAFF. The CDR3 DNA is TGCAGCGTTGAAGGCACGGGACAGGGAACTGAAGCTTTCTTT.

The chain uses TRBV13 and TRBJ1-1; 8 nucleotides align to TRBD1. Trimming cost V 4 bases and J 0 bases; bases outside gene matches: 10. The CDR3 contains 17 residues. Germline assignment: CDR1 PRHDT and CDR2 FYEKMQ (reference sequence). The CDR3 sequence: CASSSIDRGRMNTEAFF. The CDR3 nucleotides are TGTGCCAGCAGCTCCATCGACAGGGGACGCATGAACACTGAAGCTTTCTTT.

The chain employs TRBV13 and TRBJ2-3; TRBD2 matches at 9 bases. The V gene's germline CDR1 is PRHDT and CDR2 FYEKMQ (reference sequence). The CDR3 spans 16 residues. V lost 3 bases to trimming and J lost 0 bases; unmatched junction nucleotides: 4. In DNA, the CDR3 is TGTGCCAGCAGCTTTCCGACTAGCGGTAGCACAGATACGCAGTATTTT. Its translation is CASSFPTSGSTDTQYF.

CDR3 sequence (DNA): TGTGCCAGCAGTCAATACGGGACAGAAGGTGGCTACACCTTC. Protein product: CASSQYGTEGGYTF. This rearrangement joins TRBV6-5 to TRBJ1-2, with 7 bases matching TRBD1. Germline values: CDR1 MNHEY, CDR2 SVGAGI. The CDR3 runs to 14 residues. V trimming: 5 bases; J trimming: 7 bases; junction bases outside the gene matches: 10.

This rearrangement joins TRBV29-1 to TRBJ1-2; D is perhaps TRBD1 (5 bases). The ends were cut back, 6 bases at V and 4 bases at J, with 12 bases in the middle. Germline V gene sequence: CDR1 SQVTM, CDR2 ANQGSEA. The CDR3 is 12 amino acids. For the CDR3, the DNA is TGCAGCGTCGTACGACAGTTCTATGGCTACACCTTC. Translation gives CSVVRQFYGYTF.

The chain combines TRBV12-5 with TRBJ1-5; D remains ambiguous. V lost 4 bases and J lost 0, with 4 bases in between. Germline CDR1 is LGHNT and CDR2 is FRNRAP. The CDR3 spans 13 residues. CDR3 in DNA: TGTGCTAGTGGTTGGTTTAGCAATCAGCCCCAGCATTTT. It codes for CASGWFSNQPQHF.

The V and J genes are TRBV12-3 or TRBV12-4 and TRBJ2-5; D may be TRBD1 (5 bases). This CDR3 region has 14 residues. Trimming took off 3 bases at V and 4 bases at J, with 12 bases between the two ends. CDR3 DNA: TGTGCCAGCAGTTTCACGGAAGGGGCAGAGACCCAGTACTTC. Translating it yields CASSFTEGAETQYF.

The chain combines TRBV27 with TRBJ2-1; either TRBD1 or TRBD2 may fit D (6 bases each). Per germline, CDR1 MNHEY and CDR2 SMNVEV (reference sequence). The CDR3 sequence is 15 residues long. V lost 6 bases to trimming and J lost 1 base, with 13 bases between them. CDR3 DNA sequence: TGTGCCAGCAGCCCAAGGGGGGCATCCTACAATGAGCAGTTCTTC. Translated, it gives CASSPRGASYNEQFF.

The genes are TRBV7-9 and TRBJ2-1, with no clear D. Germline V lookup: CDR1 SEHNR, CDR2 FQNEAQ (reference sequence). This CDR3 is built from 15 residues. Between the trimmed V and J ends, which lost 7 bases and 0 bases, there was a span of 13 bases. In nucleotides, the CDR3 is TGTGCCAGCAACCCAGAGACGGGCTCCTACAATGAGCAGTTCTTC. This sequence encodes CASNPETGSYNEQFF.

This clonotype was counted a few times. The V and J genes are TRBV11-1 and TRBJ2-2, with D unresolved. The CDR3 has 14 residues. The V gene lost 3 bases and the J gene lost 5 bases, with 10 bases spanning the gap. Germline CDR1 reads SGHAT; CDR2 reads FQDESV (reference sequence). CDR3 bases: TGTGCCAGCAGCTTGTACAGTACTACCGGGGAGCTGTTTTTT. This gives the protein CASSLYSTTGELFF.

Here the CDR3 DNA reads TGTGCCAGCAGTTTAACGGTCGGGCGGGACGAGCAGTACTTC. It yields the protein CASSLTVGRDEQYF. V and J are TRBV27 and TRBJ2-7; perhaps TRBD2 as D (5 bases). V shed 2 bases and J shed 5 bases, with 13 bases lying between them. Germline V gene sequence: CDR1 MNHEY, CDR2 SMNVEV (reference sequence). This CDR3 has 14 residues.

The chain's CDR3 is CASSSIYEQYF. DNA of the CDR3: TGTGCCAGCAGCTCTATCTACGAGCAGTACTTC. The chain employs TRBV27 and TRBJ2-7; D gene unclear. The germline V gene encodes CDR1 MNHEY and CDR2 SMNVEV (reference sequence). V lost 6 bases, J lost 3 bases, and 6 bases lay in between. This CDR3 has 11 residues.

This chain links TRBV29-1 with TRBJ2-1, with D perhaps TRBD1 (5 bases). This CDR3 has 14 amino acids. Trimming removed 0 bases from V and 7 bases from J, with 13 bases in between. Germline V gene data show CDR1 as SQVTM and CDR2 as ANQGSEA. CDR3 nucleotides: TGCAGCGTTGAAGACAGGGCCTTTTGGAATGAGCAGTTCTTC. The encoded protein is CSVEDRAFWNEQFF.

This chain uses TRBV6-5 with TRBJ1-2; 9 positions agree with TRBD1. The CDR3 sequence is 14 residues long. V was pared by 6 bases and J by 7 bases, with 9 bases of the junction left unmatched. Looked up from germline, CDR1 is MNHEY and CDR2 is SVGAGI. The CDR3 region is CASRGGQGLLGYTF. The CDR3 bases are TGTGCCAGCAGAGGGGGACAGGGCCTACTTGGCTACACCTTC.

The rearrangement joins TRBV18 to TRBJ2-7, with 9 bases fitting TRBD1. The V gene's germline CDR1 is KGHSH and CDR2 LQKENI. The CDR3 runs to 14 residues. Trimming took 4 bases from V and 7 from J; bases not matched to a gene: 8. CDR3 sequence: CASSQGTGSLEQYF. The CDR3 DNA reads TGTGCCAGCTCACAGGGGACAGGGTCTTTAGAGCAGTACTTC. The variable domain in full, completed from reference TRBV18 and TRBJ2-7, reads NAGVMQNPRHLVRRRGQEARLRCSPMKGHSHVYWYRQLPEEGLKFMVYLQKENIIDESGMPKERFSAEFPKEGPSILRIQQVVRGDSAAYFCASSQGTGSLEQYFGPGTRLTVT.